This entry lists 27 T cell receptor beta chains sequenced from one sample in a study of glioma-infiltrating T cells. Amplification of TCR alpha and beta CDR3 regions from RNA used iRepertoire nested multiplex PCR. TCRdb passed the multiplex PCR reads through MiXCR, listing each CDR3 protein once. Found here are about 410,000 distinct CDR3 sequences, approximately 42% of them singletons; the top ten hold about 11%. Sample: glioma tissue, nonneoplastic brain tissue, or PBMCs (not recorded which). The receptors were sampled from a human donor with low-grade glioma or glioblastoma, undergoing nonglioma brain surgery, or in good health (not recorded which).

CDR3 region: CASGDYGGRVRSYEQYF. The CDR3 DNA sequence: TGTGCTAGCGGGGACTACGGCGGGAGGGTGCGCTCCTACGAGCAGTACTTC. The chain links TRBV7-2 to TRBJ2-7, with 9 positions matching TRBD2. The CDR3 spans 17 residues. Germline V lookup: CDR1 SGHTA, CDR2 FQGNSA.

Turning to this clonotype: The conserved phenylalanine or tryptophan normally closing the CDR3 is absent here, so this likely arose from a read error. V gene TRBV20-1 combines with J gene TRBJ2-3; 7 nucleotides agree with TRBD2. CDR3 length: 16 residues. Trimming at V came to 4 bases and at J to 2 bases, leaving 12 bases not matched to a gene. Germline CDR1 and CDR2: DFQATT and SNEGSKA (reference sequence). The CDR3 sequence: CSATRLAVTATDTQYS. As DNA, the CDR3 is TGCAGTGCTACGCGTCTAGCGGTTACTGCCACAGATACGCAGTATTCT.

This clonotype came up a few times. The J gene is TRBJ2-4, the V gene TRBV20-1; D is possibly TRBD2 (6 bases). The CDR3 runs to 16 residues. Germline CDR1 reads DFQATT; CDR2 reads SNEGSKA (reference sequence). With 6 bases removed from V and 0 bases from J, the gap between germline ends came to 18 bases. The CDR3 nucleotides are TGCAGTGCCCGGGGGACTCGGACCCTAGCCAAAAACATTCAGTACTTC. It codes for CSARGTRTLAKNIQYF.

Note on this clonotype: Mismatch with germline at one junction end may stem from a read error. The J gene is TRBJ1-2, the V gene TRBV24-1, with 7 nucleotides matching TRBD1. The CDR3 totals 16 residues. CDR1 and CDR2 (germline): KGHDR, SFDVKD. CDR3 sequence (DNA): TGTGCCACCAGTGGCCTCCGGGACAGAAGTAACTTTGGCTACACCTTC. Translating it yields CATSGLRDRSNFGYTF.

The J gene is TRBJ2-3, the V gene TRBV19, with unresolved D. Germline-derived CDR1 and CDR2 are LNHDA and SQIVND (reference sequence). This CDR3 is built from 14 residues. The V gene lost 7 bases and the J gene lost 0 bases, with 11 bases spanning the gap. The chain's CDR3 is CASTAAASTDTQYF. The CDR3, as DNA: TGTGCCAGTACGGCGGCGGCTAGCACAGATACGCAGTATTTT.

Turning to this clonotype: This may come from a read error, since a much larger clone is one base off. This rearrangement joins TRBV28 to TRBJ2-3, with D perhaps given as TRBD1 or TRBD2 (5 bases each). Germline lookup yields CDR1 MDHEN and CDR2 SYDVKM. V shed 7 bases and J shed 5 bases, with 13 bases lying between them. This CDR3 contains 13 residues. The CDR3 region has the DNA TGTGCCAGCAACCGGGGACCCAAAGATACGCAGTATTTT. Protein product: CASNRGPKDTQYF.

J is TRBJ2-3 and V is TRBV5-6; D remains unclear. Per germline, CDR1 SGHDT and CDR2 YYEEEE. The V gene lost 0 bases and the J gene lost 6 bases, with 2 bases spanning the gap. The CDR3 runs 11 residues. This CDR3 reads CASSLDDTQYF. The CDR3 bases are TGTGCCAGCAGCTTGGATGATACGCAGTATTTT.

This clonotype was observed a few times. The chain has TRBV7-9 and TRBJ2-7; perhaps TRBD2 as D (6 bases). The ends were cut back, 7 bases at V and 1 base at J, with 11 bases in the middle. This CDR3 spans 13 amino acids. Germline V CDR1 and CDR2: SEHNR, FQNEAQ (reference sequence). CDR3 protein: CASTFGGSYEQYF. In DNA form, the CDR3 reads TGTGCCAGCACCTTCGGGGGATCCTACGAGCAGTACTTC.

This clonotype has only a few counts. The J gene is TRBJ2-1, the V gene TRBV7-2, with 8 bases identical to TRBD2. The CDR3 totals 15 residues. The V and J ends lost 1 base and 5 bases, in that order; junction bases with no gene match: 4. Germline loops: CDR1 SGHTA, CDR2 FQGNSA. The CDR3 DNA reads TGTGCCAGCAGCTTAGGGCCTAGCGGGCACAATGAGCAGTTCTTC. This sequence encodes CASSLGPSGHNEQFF.

The chain joins TRBV5-1 to TRBJ2-1; D is possibly TRBD2 (6 bases). V lost 1 base and J 1 base, leaving 12 bases between the germline ends. Germline V CDR1 and CDR2: SGHRS, YFSETQ. CDR3 length equals 16 residues. The CDR3 DNA is TGCGCCAGCAGCTTGAACGGGCTAGCGTCCTACAATGAGCAGTTCTTC. Protein product: CASSLNGLASYNEQFF.

Many counts were recorded for this clonotype. V and J are TRBV6-1 and TRBJ2-4; D possibly corresponds to TRBD1 (5 bases). The CDR3 spans 13 residues. From germline, CDR1 is MNHNS and CDR2 SASEGT. Trimming pared 8 bases from V and 8 bases from J, leaving 16 bases between. CDR3 protein: CASQRQLADIQYF. The DNA for the CDR3 is TGTGCCAGCCAACGACAGCTGGCCGACATTCAGTACTTC.

The chain joins TRBV24-1 to TRBJ1-2, with TRBD1 as a possible D gene (6 bases). There are 15 residues in the CDR3. V was shortened by 0 bases and J by 6 bases, with 13 bases between the two germline ends. CDR1 is KGHDR, CDR2 SFDVKD, per germline. For the CDR3, the DNA is TGTGCCACCAGTGATTTGAATCGGGGGCGAGATGGCTACACCTTC. Its protein is CATSDLNRGRDGYTF.

This clonotype was seen repeatedly, ten times or more. A read error may produce the germline difference seen at one junction end. The chain employs TRBV7-2 and TRBJ1-1; the D is unclear. This CDR3 region has 11 residues. Germline V gene data show CDR1 as SGHTA and CDR2 as FQGNSA. The CDR3 loop is CASSLTHLRVF. CDR3 DNA: TGTGCCAGCAGCTTGACCCATCTAAGAGTTTTT.

Regarding this clonotype: This sequence may be a read error, since a much larger clone differs from it by one base. The V call is TRBV7-2, the J call TRBJ1-5, with 8 bases identical to TRBD1. Losses at the gene ends were 6 bases for V and 11 bases for J; bases not matched to a gene: 9. Germline V gene sequence: CDR1 SGHTA, CDR2 FQGNSA. The CDR3 runs to 13 residues. The CDR3 region is CASSGQGGQTQHF. In nucleotides, the CDR3 is TGTGCCAGCAGTGGACAGGGAGGGCAGACCCAGCATTTT.

In its sample, this clonotype was seen a few times. The chain is built from TRBV4-2 and TRBJ2-1; no firm D call. Trimming left V 0 bases short and J 10 bases short, with 7 bases between. The germline gives CDR1 LGHNA, CDR2 YNFKEQ. The length of the CDR3 is 12 residues. CDR3 DNA: TGTGCCAGCAGCCAAGAATTGACGGAGCAGTTCTTC. It yields the protein CASSQELTEQFF.

Note on this clonotype: One end of the junction does not line up with germline, which may come from a read error. This chain connects TRBV4-1 to TRBJ1-2; no clear D. The V gene's germline CDR1 is MGHRA and CDR2 YSYEKL. The CDR3 loop spans 12 amino acids. CDR3 DNA sequence: TGCGCCAGCAGGGGGTCGGGGTATGGCCACACCTTC. Residues: CASRGSGYGHTF.

This clonotype showed up many times. The chain carries TRBV28 and TRBJ2-1; D call uncertain. Germline V gene sequence: CDR1 MDHEN, CDR2 SYDVKM. CDR3 length: 12 amino acids. The germline V and J ends were trimmed by 3 bases and 8 bases, with 8 bases remaining between them. The CDR3 loop is CASSFRADEQFF. For the CDR3, the DNA is TGTGCCAGCAGTTTCCGCGCGGATGAGCAGTTCTTC.

This clonotype was seen more than once but under ten times. The genes are TRBV20-1 and TRBJ2-5; 10 bases are a match to TRBD1. The ends lost 4 bases at V and 4 bases at J; junction bases unmatched: 6. The germline V gene has CDR1 DFQATT and CDR2 SNEGSKA (reference sequence). The CDR3 has 14 amino acids. Here the CDR3 reads CSATRQGAGETQYF. CDR3 nucleotides: TGCAGTGCTACCCGACAGGGGGCAGGAGAGACCCAGTACTTC.

A word on this clonotype: One junction end does not reproduce the germline sequence, and a read error may be involved. CDR3 bases: TGTGCCAGCCTCCTGTCCTGCACAGATACGCATTATTTT. Residues: CASLLSCTDTHYF. The gene calls are TRBV2 and TRBJ2-3; D gene uncertain. CDR1 and CDR2 (germline): SNHLY, FYNNEI. This CDR3 contains 13 residues.

This clonotype was counted only a few times. The chain couples TRBV3-1 to TRBJ2-5; a possible D gene is TRBD1 (6 bases). CDR1 and CDR2 (germline): LGHDT, YNNKEL (reference sequence). V gave up 3 bases and J gave up 1 base, with 12 bases separating them. The CDR3 has 15 residues. DNA of the CDR3: TGTGCCAGCAGCCAGATGAGACAGGCCCAAGAGACCCAGTACTTC. This translates into CASSQMRQAQETQYF.

This clonotype appeared a few times. The genes are TRBV7-9 and TRBJ2-7; D unresolved. V was clipped by 2 bases and J by 3 bases, with 8 bases between them. CDR3 size: 13 residues. Germline V gene sequence: CDR1 SEHNR, CDR2 FQNEAQ (reference sequence). CDR3 bases: TGTGCCAGCAGCTTAATCAACAGCTACGAGCAGTACTTC. Translation: CASSLINSYEQYF.

This clonotype was counted ten times or more. This sequence joins TRBV20-1 and TRBJ2-7; a possible D gene is TRBD1 (6 bases). Looked up from germline, CDR1 is DFQATT and CDR2 is SNEGSKA (reference sequence). V was clipped by 6 bases and J by 5 bases, with 23 bases between them. The CDR3 contains 15 residues. The CDR3 DNA reads TGCAGTGCCCCCCTTTTTTGGCAGGGGACCCACGAGCAGTACTTC. Its protein product is CSAPLFWQGTHEQYF.

This clonotype was counted only a few times. The chain combines TRBV28 with TRBJ1-6; no definite D call. The CDR3 is made up of 13 amino acids. V shed 6 bases and J shed 9 bases, with 12 bases lying between them. In germline, CDR1 is MDHEN, CDR2 SYDVKM. CDR3 sequence (DNA): TGTGCCAGCAGGCCTACAGTCATTTCACCCCTCCACTTT. Protein: CASRPTVISPLHF.

J is TRBJ2-7 and V is TRBV10-2; 7 positions agree with TRBD1. Germline CDR1 reads WSHSY; CDR2 reads SAAADI. V trimming: 6 bases; J trimming: 6 bases; junction bases outside the gene matches: 2. The CDR3 is made up of 11 amino acids. CDR3 residues: CASRDRVEQYF. CDR3 DNA sequence: TGCGCCAGCAGAGACAGGGTCGAGCAGTACTTC.

This clonotype has at least ten counts. The rearrangement joins TRBV15 to TRBJ2-7, with TRBD1 matching 10 bases. The V gene end was trimmed by 3 bases and the J gene end by 4 bases; junction bases not matched to a gene: 3. There are 14 residues in the CDR3. The V gene's germline CDR1 is LNHNV and CDR2 YYDKDF (reference sequence). The CDR3 bases are TGTGCCACCAGCAGCGGGACAGGGGTATACGAGCAGTACTTC. Amino acid sequence: CATSSGTGVYEQYF. The full variable domain, completed using reference TRBV15 and TRBJ2-7, is DAMVIQNPRYQVTQFGKPVTLSCSQTLNHNVMYWYQQKSSQAPKLLFHYYDKDFNNEADTPDNFQSRRPNTSFCFLDIRSPGLGDTAMYLCATSSGTGVYEQYFGPGTRLTVT.

A word on this clonotype: This sequence may be a read error, since a much larger clone differs from it by one base. CDR3 protein: CASSSTYWAETQYF. The DNA of the CDR3 is TGTGCCAGCAGCTCGACATACTGGGCAGAGACCCAGTACTTC. This rearrangement joins TRBV27 to TRBJ2-5; D gene unclear. Per germline, CDR1 MNHEY and CDR2 SMNVEV (reference sequence). The V end was cut by 6 bases, the J end by 4 bases, with 15 bases between. The CDR3 spans 14 residues.

This clonotype was counted many times. The V and J genes are TRBV20-1 and TRBJ1-1; 9 nucleotides match TRBD1. Germline CDR1 and CDR2: DFQATT and SNEGSKA (reference sequence). The CDR3 is made up of 14 amino acids. The V and J ends lost 2 bases and 11 bases, in that order; junction bases with no gene match: 12. The CDR3 sequence: CSARPGQGVFLAFF. CDR3 in DNA: TGCAGTGCTAGACCGGGACAGGGTGTCTTTCTTGCTTTCTTT.